This T cell receptor (beta chain) derives from a study of cytomegalovirus exposure and HLA in healthy donors. The PCR contained 60 Vbeta and 13 Jbeta primers. Only in-frame clones appear in the TCRdb table, and some are missing; sequencing was by immunoSEQ multiplex PCR. This repertoire shows 110,000 to 150,000 clones, around 72% found once; its top ten account for roughly 2%. The CDR3 totals 14 residues. The V end was cut by 6 bases, the J end by 0 bases, with 12 bases between. The germline V gene has CDR1 MNHNS and CDR2 SASEGT. The chain recombines TRBV6-1 with TRBJ2-7; maybe TRBD2 (6 bases). Sequenced sample: PBMCs. The receptor was derived from a man between 35 and 55 years old in good health and CMV-seronegative. The CDR3 coding sequence is TGTGCCAGCAGGGAGGGGACGGGCTCCTACGAGCAGTACTTC. Encoded protein: CASREGTGSYEQYF.